What follows are 7 T cell receptor beta chains derived from one specimen sequenced in a study of T cells after posttransplantation cyclophosphamide. TCRdb's copy holds only in-frame clones and misses some; the assay was immunoSEQ multiplex PCR. The sample contains several thousand clones, about two thirds of which appear only once. Sequencing was performed on memory CD8+ T cells sorted from blood. These TCRs come from a woman aged 55-70 years in good health, CMV-negative, and a related stem cell transplant donor.

V is TRBV5-1 and J is TRBJ2-3; no definite D call. The CDR3 extends over 14 amino acids. The V gene's germline CDR1 is SGHRS and CDR2 YFSETQ. The V end was cut by 4 bases, the J end by 2 bases, with 11 bases between. As DNA, the CDR3 is TGCGCCAGCAGCGTAGACTCGTACACAGATACGCAGTATTTT. It encodes CASSVDSYTDTQYF.

CDR3 in amino acids: CAWKGTAEHEQFF. CDR3 in DNA: TGTGCCTGGAAAGGTACAGCTGAGCACGAGCAGTTCTTC. The chain employs TRBV30 and TRBJ2-1; D remains unclear. Germline CDR1 is GTSNPN and CDR2 is SVGIG (reference sequence). The CDR3 is made up of 13 amino acids. The V gene lost 4 bases and the J gene lost 10 bases, with 17 bases spanning the gap.

Only a few counts were recorded for this clone. V and J are TRBV6-6 and TRBJ1-5; D may be TRBD1 (6 bases). The V gene's germline CDR1 is MNHNY and CDR2 SVGAGI (reference sequence). The V and J ends lost 6 bases and 7 bases respectively, with 10 bases between them. This CDR3 comprises 12 residues. CDR3 sequence: CASRTGGQPQHF. The CDR3 coding sequence is TGTGCCAGCAGGACAGGAGGACAGCCCCAGCATTTT.

The rearrangement uses TRBV7-2 and TRBJ2-2; tentative D call: TRBD1 (5 bases). V lost 4 bases, J lost 1 base, and 13 bases lay in between. The CDR3 has 16 amino acids. The germline V gene encodes CDR1 SGHTA and CDR2 FQGNSA. The CDR3 bases are TGTGCCAGCAGCTCGCAGGGCAGCCTGAACACCGGGGAGCTGTTTTTT. It is translated as CASSSQGSLNTGELFF.

This clone turned up a few times. This CDR3 is also generated by other DNA sequences in the sample. The chain links TRBV28 to TRBJ1-3; D remains ambiguous. Trimming took 1 base from V and 4 from J, leaving 5 bases between them. Germline lookup yields CDR1 MDHEN and CDR2 SYDVKM. The CDR3 runs to 13 residues. The CDR3 DNA sequence: TGTGCCAGCAGTTTATTACAGGGAAACACCATATATTTT. The encoded protein is CASSLLQGNTIYF.

The chain is built from TRBV4-1 and TRBJ2-1, with D perhaps matching TRBD2 (6 bases). V lost 0 bases and J lost 5, with 11 bases in between. From germline, CDR1 is MGHRA and CDR2 YSYEKL. The CDR3 has 15 residues. CDR3 in DNA: TGCGCCAGCAGCCAAGAGGCGGGGAGGCACAATGAGCAGTTCTTC. It translates to CASSQEAGRHNEQFF.

The chain joins TRBV2 to TRBJ1-1, with 10 bases matching TRBD1. CDR1 is SNHLY and CDR2 is FYNNEI in the germline V gene. The CDR3 spans 20 residues. The ends lost 6 bases at V and 5 bases at J; junction bases unmatched: 24. CDR3 in DNA: TGTGCCAGCAGCGAGAAGAATATTCCTGACAGGGGGCGAGGAAGGACTGAAGCTTTCTTT. Protein sequence: CASSEKNIPDRGRGRTEAFF.